The rows below give T cell receptor beta chains drawn from one sample of a study of OX40 agonist ivuxolimab in advanced cancers. Some clones are missing from TCRdb's copy, which holds only in-frame ones; the method was immunoSEQ multiplex PCR. The repertoire holds 65,000 to 100,000 clones, with about 85% as singletons. Sequenced material: CD4+ or CD8+ T cells sorted from blood, taken in a trial of the OX40 agonist ivuxolimab. These receptors all come from an adult with an advanced solid tumor such as melanoma, head and neck, liver or kidney cancer. Each CDR3 is given with its conserved first and last residue. Fields, in order: D gene, J gene, V gene, clone size, CDR3 DNA, CDR3 protein. The D gene is left open where the match is weak. Only some rows state a clone size, as once, few, many or a class for expanded clones.

d_call: NA
j_call: TRBJ2-3
v_call: TRBV7-3
clone_size: NA
cdr3_nt: TGTGCCAGCAGCCCTCCCGGAGCGGGTAAATCCTTT
cdr3_aa: CASSPPGAGKSF

d_call: NA
j_call: TRBJ2-1
v_call: TRBV4-1
clone_size: NA
cdr3_nt: TGCGCCAGCAGCCAGCGGGACTACAATGAGCAGTTCTTC
cdr3_aa: CASSQRDYNEQFF

d_call: NA
j_call: TRBJ2-1
v_call: TRBV5-1
clone_size: NA
cdr3_nt: TGCGCCAGCAGCCCCGGGACGGGATACAATGAGCAGTTCTTC
cdr3_aa: CASSPGTGYNEQFF

d_call: TRBD1
j_call: TRBJ2-1
v_call: TRBV7-6
clone_size: NA
cdr3_nt: TGTGCCAGCAGCTTAGCTGACAGGGCCTACAATGAGCAGTTCTTC
cdr3_aa: CASSLADRAYNEQFF

d_call: TRBD1
j_call: TRBJ1-5
v_call: TRBV10-2
clone_size: NA
cdr3_nt: TGCGCCACTACGACAGGGAACCAGCCCCAGCATTTT
cdr3_aa: CATTTGNQPQHF

d_call: NA
j_call: TRBJ1-1
v_call: TRBV19
clone_size: NA
cdr3_nt: TGTGCCAGTAGTATGGAAATCCTTGTGAACACTGAAGCTTTCTTT
cdr3_aa: CASSMEILVNTEAFF

d_call: NA
j_call: TRBJ2-3
v_call: TRBV7-2
clone_size: NA
cdr3_nt: TGTGCCACGTCGTCCCCAGGGTCCCCCATAGATACGCAGTATTTT
cdr3_aa: CATSSPGSPIDTQYF

d_call: NA
j_call: TRBJ1-1
v_call: TRBV4-1
clone_size: NA
cdr3_nt: TGCGCCAGCAGCCAACCTCCCGGGAACACTGAAGCTTTCTTT
cdr3_aa: CASSQPPGNTEAFF

d_call: TRBD1
j_call: TRBJ2-2
v_call: TRBV2
clone_size: once
cdr3_nt: TGTGCCAGCAATACGGGACAGGGGGACACCGGGGAGCTGTTTTTT
cdr3_aa: CASNTGQGDTGELFF

d_call: TRBD1
j_call: TRBJ1-2
v_call: TRBV7-2
clone_size: NA
cdr3_nt: TGTGCCAGCAGCTCGACAGGGTTAAATGGCTACACCTTC
cdr3_aa: CASSSTGLNGYTF

d_call: NA
j_call: TRBJ1-5
v_call: TRBV4-1
clone_size: NA
cdr3_nt: TGCGCCAGCAGCCAAGAATATAGCAATCAGCCCCAGCATTTT
cdr3_aa: CASSQEYSNQPQHF

d_call: TRBD1
j_call: TRBJ2-7
v_call: TRBV11-2
clone_size: NA
cdr3_nt: TGTGCCAGCAGCTTAACACAGGGGTTTTACCCAAGCTACGAGCAGTACTTC
cdr3_aa: CASSLTQGFYPSYEQYF

d_call: NA
j_call: TRBJ2-2
v_call: TRBV5-4
clone_size: NA
cdr3_nt: TGTGCCAGCAGCTCCAGACTCCCGAACACCGGGGAGCTGTTTTTT
cdr3_aa: CASSSRLPNTGELFF

d_call: TRBD1
j_call: TRBJ2-2
v_call: TRBV9
clone_size: NA
cdr3_nt: TGTGCCAGCAGCAACCGGGACAGGGAAAACACCGGGGAGCTGTTTTTT
cdr3_aa: CASSNRDRENTGELFF

d_call: NA
j_call: TRBJ1-1
v_call: TRBV4-1
clone_size: NA
cdr3_nt: TGCGCCAGCAACACACTTACACGGGGGGGTGAAGCTTTCTTT
cdr3_aa: CASNTLTRGGEAFF

d_call: NA
j_call: TRBJ2-1
v_call: TRBV7-8
clone_size: NA
cdr3_nt: TGTGCCATCGCGGAGGGGGGCCCCTACAATGAGCAGTTCTTC
cdr3_aa: CAIAEGGPYNEQFF

d_call: TRBD2
j_call: TRBJ2-5
v_call: TRBV13
clone_size: NA
cdr3_nt: TGTGCCAGCAGCCCCGCGGGACTAGCGGGAGGGAGTTTAGGGGAGACCCAGTACTTC
cdr3_aa: CASSPAGLAGGSLGETQYF

d_call: TRBD1
j_call: TRBJ2-2
v_call: TRBV30
clone_size: NA
cdr3_nt: TGTGCCTGGGCTCTAGGGGGCCGGGGAACCGGGGAGCTGTTTTTT
cdr3_aa: CAWALGGRGTGELFF

d_call: NA
j_call: TRBJ2-7
v_call: TRBV28
clone_size: NA
cdr3_nt: TGTGCCAGCAGTTTTCTTGGGGGCCCAGGCGAGCAGTACTTC
cdr3_aa: CASSFLGGPGEQYF

d_call: NA
j_call: TRBJ2-1
v_call: TRBV7-3
clone_size: NA
cdr3_nt: TGTGCCAGCAGCTTAAGTCTGGCAGGATACAATGAGCAGTTCTTC
cdr3_aa: CASSLSLAGYNEQFF

d_call: TRBD2
j_call: TRBJ2-7
v_call: TRBV11-2
clone_size: once
cdr3_nt: TGTGCCAGCAGCTTACTAGCGGGAGGCTACGAGCAGTACTTC
cdr3_aa: CASSLLAGGYEQYF

d_call: NA
j_call: TRBJ2-5
v_call: TRBV5-4
clone_size: once
cdr3_nt: TGTGCCAGCAGGCCCGACATGGAGAAAGAGACCCAGTACTTC
cdr3_aa: CASRPDMEKETQYF

d_call: NA
j_call: TRBJ1-5
v_call: TRBV28
clone_size: NA
cdr3_nt: TGTGCCAGCAGCAAAGCAGGGTCGAGTCAGCCCCAGCATTTT
cdr3_aa: CASSKAGSSQPQHF

d_call: NA
j_call: TRBJ2-2
v_call: TRBV9
clone_size: few
cdr3_nt: TGTGCCAGCAGCCCCTCTTCGGAGGCGCATACCGGGGAGCTGTTTTTT
cdr3_aa: CASSPSSEAHTGELFF

d_call: TRBD1
j_call: TRBJ2-6
v_call: TRBV2
clone_size: once
cdr3_nt: TGTGCCAGCAGTGAAGCGGGGACAGTCTCTGGGGCCAACGTCCTGACTTTC
cdr3_aa: CASSEAGTVSGANVLTF

d_call: NA
j_call: TRBJ1-1
v_call: TRBV27
clone_size: NA
cdr3_nt: TGTGCCAGCAGTTTGTGGCTGAACACTGAAGCTTTCTTT
cdr3_aa: CASSLWLNTEAFF

d_call: TRBD2
j_call: TRBJ2-1
v_call: TRBV7-9
clone_size: few
cdr3_nt: TGTGCCAGCAGCTTTGGGGGGGTATCCTACAATGAGCAGTTCTTC
cdr3_aa: CASSFGGVSYNEQFF

d_call: NA
j_call: TRBJ1-5
v_call: TRBV5-8
clone_size: NA
cdr3_nt: TGTGCCAGCAGCTTACTTGATCAGCCCCAGCATTTT
cdr3_aa: CASSLLDQPQHF

d_call: NA
j_call: TRBJ1-1
v_call: TRBV28
clone_size: NA
cdr3_nt: TGTGCCAGCAGTTTGGGCGCTGGGACTGAAGCTTTCTTT
cdr3_aa: CASSLGAGTEAFF

d_call: NA
j_call: TRBJ1-4
v_call: TRBV30
clone_size: NA
cdr3_nt: TGTGCCTGGAGTGTAGGCAGGAGCGGTGAAAAACTGTTTTTT
cdr3_aa: CAWSVGRSGEKLFF

d_call: NA
j_call: TRBJ1-1
v_call: TRBV2
clone_size: NA
cdr3_nt: TGTGCCAGCACTGCCAACTCCGGGGAAAAAGCTTTCTTT
cdr3_aa: CASTANSGEKAFF

d_call: TRBD1
j_call: TRBJ1-5
v_call: TRBV28
clone_size: NA
cdr3_nt: TGTGCCAGCAGTCAACAGGGGTGGAACAATCAGCCCCAGCATTTT
cdr3_aa: CASSQQGWNNQPQHF

d_call: TRBD2
j_call: TRBJ2-7
v_call: TRBV5-1
clone_size: NA
cdr3_nt: TGCGCCAGCAGCTTGGTGATGGCGGGAGAAAGCGAGCAGTACTTC
cdr3_aa: CASSLVMAGESEQYF

d_call: NA
j_call: TRBJ2-3
v_call: TRBV11-3
clone_size: NA
cdr3_nt: TGTGCCAGCAGCTTAAGTTCAGCGGATACGCAGTATTTT
cdr3_aa: CASSLSSADTQYF

d_call: NA
j_call: TRBJ2-7
v_call: TRBV5-4
clone_size: NA
cdr3_nt: TGTGCCAGCAGCCCCAGAGGAGGCGTCTACGAGCAGTACTTC
cdr3_aa: CASSPRGGVYEQYF

d_call: TRBD1
j_call: TRBJ1-2
v_call: TRBV5-1
clone_size: NA
cdr3_nt: TGCGCCAGCAGCTTGGTGCCCCCGGGACAGGGAGACTATGGCTACACCTTC
cdr3_aa: CASSLVPPGQGDYGYTF

d_call: NA
j_call: TRBJ2-5
v_call: TRBV11-2
clone_size: NA
cdr3_nt: TGTGCCAGCAGCTTAGATTTGGCCTATATTGGGGAGACCCAGTACTTC
cdr3_aa: CASSLDLAYIGETQYF

d_call: NA
j_call: TRBJ2-5
v_call: TRBV30
clone_size: NA
cdr3_nt: TGTGCCTGGAGTGTAGAGCGCCGCGGAGAGCAGTACTTC
cdr3_aa: CAWSVERRGEQYF

d_call: NA
j_call: TRBJ1-2
v_call: TRBV15
clone_size: few
cdr3_nt: TGTGCCACCAGCAGAGGTACCCTTCGGTCTGGCTACACCTTC
cdr3_aa: CATSRGTLRSGYTF